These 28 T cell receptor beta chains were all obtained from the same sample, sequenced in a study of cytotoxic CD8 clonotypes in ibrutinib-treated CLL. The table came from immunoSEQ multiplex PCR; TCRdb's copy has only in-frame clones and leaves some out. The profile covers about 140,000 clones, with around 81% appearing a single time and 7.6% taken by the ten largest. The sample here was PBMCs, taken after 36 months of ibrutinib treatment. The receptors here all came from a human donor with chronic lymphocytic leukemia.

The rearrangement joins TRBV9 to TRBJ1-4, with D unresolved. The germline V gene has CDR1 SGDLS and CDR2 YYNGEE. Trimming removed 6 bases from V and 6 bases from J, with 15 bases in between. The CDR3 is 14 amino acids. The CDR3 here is CASTPGVGYEKLFF. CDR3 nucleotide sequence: TGTGCCAGCACCCCCGGGGTAGGTTATGAAAAACTGTTTTTT.

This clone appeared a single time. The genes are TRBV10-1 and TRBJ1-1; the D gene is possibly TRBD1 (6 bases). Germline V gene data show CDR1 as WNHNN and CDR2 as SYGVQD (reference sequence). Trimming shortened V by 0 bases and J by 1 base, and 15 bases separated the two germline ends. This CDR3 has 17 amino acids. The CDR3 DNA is TGCGCCAGCAGTGAGTCTCCGGGGGCGGTTACGAACACTGAAGCTTTCTTT. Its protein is CASSESPGAVTNTEAFF.

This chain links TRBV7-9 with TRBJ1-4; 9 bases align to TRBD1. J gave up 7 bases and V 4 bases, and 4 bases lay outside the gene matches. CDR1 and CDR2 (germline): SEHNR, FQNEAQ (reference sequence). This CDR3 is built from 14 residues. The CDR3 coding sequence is TGTGCCAGCAGCTACAGGGGGCTGGGTGAAAAACTGTTTTTT. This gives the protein CASSYRGLGEKLFF.

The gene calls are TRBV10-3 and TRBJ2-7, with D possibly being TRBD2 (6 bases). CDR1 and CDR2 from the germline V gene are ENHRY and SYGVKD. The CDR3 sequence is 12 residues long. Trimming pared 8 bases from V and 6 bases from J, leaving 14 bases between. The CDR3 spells CAIAQLGGEQYF. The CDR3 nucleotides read TGTGCCATCGCCCAGCTGGGGGGCGAGCAGTACTTC.

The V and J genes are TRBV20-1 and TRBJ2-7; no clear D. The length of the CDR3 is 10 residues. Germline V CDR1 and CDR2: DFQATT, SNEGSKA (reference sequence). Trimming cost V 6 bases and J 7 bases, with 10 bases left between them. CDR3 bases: TGCAGTGCAGTCCGAACTGAGCAGTACTTC. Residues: CSAVRTEQYF.

The CDR3 DNA sequence: TGTGCCAGTACGAGAGGGATGAACCACAATGAGCAGTTCTTC. This gives the protein CASTRGMNHNEQFF. The chain carries TRBV6-5 and TRBJ2-1, with D maybe TRBD2 (5 bases). The CDR3 is 14 amino acids. V dropped 9 bases and J dropped 5 bases, with 17 bases sitting between them. Germline V gene data show CDR1 as MNHEY and CDR2 as SVGAGI.

Here the CDR3 DNA reads TGTGCCAGCAGCCCTGGACAGTACTATGGCTACACCTTC. It codes for CASSPGQYYGYTF. The chain has TRBV5-6 and TRBJ1-2, with a weak D call TRBD1 (6 bases). V was pared by 4 bases and J by 3 bases, with 10 bases between. In germline, CDR1 is SGHDT, CDR2 YYEEEE. The CDR3 consists of 13 residues.

The CDR3 DNA reads as TGTGCCAGCAGAGTTACGTGGGACGGATCCTACGAGCAGTACTTC. This codes for CASRVTWDGSYEQYF. This chain uses TRBV6-5 with TRBJ2-7; D is possibly TRBD1 or TRBD2 (5 bases each). This CDR3 is 15 amino acids long. V lost 6 bases and J lost 1, with 16 bases in between. Germline CDR1 is MNHEY and CDR2 is SVGAGI.

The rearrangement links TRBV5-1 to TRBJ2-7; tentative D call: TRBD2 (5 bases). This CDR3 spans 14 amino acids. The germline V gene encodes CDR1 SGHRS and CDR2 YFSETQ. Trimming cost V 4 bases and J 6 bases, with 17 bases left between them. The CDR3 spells CASSPDGNIGEQYF. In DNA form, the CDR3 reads TGCGCCAGCAGCCCCGACGGGAACATCGGCGAGCAGTACTTC.

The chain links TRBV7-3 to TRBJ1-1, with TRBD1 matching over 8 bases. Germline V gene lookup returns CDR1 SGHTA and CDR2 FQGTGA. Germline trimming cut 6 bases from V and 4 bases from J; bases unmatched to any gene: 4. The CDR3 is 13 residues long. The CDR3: CASRNTGGTEAFF. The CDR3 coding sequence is TGTGCCAGCAGAAACACAGGGGGCACTGAAGCTTTCTTT.

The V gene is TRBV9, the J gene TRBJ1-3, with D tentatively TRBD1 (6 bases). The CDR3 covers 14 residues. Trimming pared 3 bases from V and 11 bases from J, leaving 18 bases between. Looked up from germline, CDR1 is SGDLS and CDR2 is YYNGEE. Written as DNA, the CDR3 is TGTGCCAGCAGCGGAGGGACAATTCAGGTACCCATATATTTT. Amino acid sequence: CASSGGTIQVPIYF.

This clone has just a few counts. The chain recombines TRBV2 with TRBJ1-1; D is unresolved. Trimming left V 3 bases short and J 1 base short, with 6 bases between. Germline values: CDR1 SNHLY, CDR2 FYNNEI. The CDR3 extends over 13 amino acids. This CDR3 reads CASSEVENTEAFF. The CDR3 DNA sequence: TGTGCCAGCAGTGAGGTGGAGAACACTGAAGCTTTCTTT.

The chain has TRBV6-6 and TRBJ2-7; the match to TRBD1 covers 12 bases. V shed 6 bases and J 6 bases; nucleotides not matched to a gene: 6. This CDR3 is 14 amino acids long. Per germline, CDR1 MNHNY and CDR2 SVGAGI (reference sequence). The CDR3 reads CASRGQGAMGEQYF. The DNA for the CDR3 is TGTGCCAGCAGGGGACAGGGGGCTATGGGCGAGCAGTACTTC.

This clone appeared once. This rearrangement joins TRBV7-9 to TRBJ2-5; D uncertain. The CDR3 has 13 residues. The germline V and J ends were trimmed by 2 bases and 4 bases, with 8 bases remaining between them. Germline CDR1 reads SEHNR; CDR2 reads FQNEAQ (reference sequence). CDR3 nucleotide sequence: TGTGCCAGCAGCTTATTGCAAAGAGAGACCCAGTACTTC. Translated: CASSLLQRETQYF.

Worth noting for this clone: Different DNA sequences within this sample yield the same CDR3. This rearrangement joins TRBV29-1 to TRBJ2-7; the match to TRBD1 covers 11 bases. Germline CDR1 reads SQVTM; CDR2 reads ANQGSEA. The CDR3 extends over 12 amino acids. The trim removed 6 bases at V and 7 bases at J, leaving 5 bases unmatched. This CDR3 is CSVGQGAGEQYF. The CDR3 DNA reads TGCAGCGTCGGACAGGGGGCAGGGGAGCAGTACTTC.

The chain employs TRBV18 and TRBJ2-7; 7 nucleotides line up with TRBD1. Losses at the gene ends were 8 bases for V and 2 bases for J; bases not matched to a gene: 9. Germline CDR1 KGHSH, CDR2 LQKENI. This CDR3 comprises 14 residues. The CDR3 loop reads CASLRGDSTYEQYF. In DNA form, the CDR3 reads TGTGCCAGCCTACGAGGGGACAGCACCTACGAGCAGTACTTC.

The CDR3 sequence is CASSLTDYEQYF. CDR3 coding DNA: TGTGCCAGCAGCTTAACCGATTACGAGCAGTACTTC. This chain links TRBV7-6 with TRBJ2-7; no definite D call. Germline values: CDR1 SGHVS, CDR2 FNYEAQ. The CDR3 runs 12 residues. V lost 2 bases, J lost 4 bases, and 6 bases lay in between.

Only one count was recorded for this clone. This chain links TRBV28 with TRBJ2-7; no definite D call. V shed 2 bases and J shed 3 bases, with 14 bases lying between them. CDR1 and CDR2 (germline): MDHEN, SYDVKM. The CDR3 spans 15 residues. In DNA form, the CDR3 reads TGTGCCAGCAGTTTAAGGCAGGCAGGCCGCTACGAGCAGTACTTC. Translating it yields CASSLRQAGRYEQYF.

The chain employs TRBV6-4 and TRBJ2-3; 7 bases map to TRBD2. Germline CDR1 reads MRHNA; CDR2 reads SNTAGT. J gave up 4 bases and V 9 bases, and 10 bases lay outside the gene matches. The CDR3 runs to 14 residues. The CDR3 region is CARIVGTIPDTQYF. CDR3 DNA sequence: TGTGCCAGGATAGTCGGGACTATCCCAGATACGCAGTATTTT.

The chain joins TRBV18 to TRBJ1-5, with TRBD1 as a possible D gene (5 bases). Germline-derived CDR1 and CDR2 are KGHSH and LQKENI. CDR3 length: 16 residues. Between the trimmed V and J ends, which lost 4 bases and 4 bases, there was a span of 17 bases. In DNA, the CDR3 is TGTGCCAGCTCACAGAACCGGGCAGGGCGAAATCAGCCCCAGCATTTT. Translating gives CASSQNRAGRNQPQHF.

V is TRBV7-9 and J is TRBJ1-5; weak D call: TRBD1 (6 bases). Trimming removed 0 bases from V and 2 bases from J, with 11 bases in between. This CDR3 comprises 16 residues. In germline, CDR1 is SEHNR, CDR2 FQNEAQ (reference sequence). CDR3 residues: CASSLATGFGNQPQHF. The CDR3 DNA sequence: TGTGCCAGCAGCTTAGCTACAGGGTTTGGCAATCAGCCCCAGCATTTT. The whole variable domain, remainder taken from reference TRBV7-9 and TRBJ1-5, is DTGVSQNPRHKITKRGQNVTFRCDPISEHNRLYWYRQTLGQGPEFLTYFQNEAQLEKSRLLSDRFSAERPKGSFSTLEIQRTEQGDSAMYLCASSLATGFGNQPQHFGDGTRLSIL.

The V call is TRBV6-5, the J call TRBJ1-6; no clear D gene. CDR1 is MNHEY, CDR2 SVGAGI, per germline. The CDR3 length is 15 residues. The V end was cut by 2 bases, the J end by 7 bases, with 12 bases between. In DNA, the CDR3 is TGTGCCAGCAGTTACAACTCGGGTAGGAATTCACCCCTCCACTTT. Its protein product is CASSYNSGRNSPLHF.

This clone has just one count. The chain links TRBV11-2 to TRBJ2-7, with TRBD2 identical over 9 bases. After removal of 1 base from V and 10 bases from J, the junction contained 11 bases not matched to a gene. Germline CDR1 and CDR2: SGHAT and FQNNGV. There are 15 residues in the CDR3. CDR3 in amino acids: CASSLGPGLAGFQYF. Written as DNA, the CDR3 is TGTGCCAGCAGCTTAGGCCCCGGGCTAGCGGGGTTTCAGTACTTC. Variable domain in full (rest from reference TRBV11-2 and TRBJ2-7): EAGVAQSPRYKIIEKRQSVAFWCNPISGHATLYWYQQILGQGPKLLIQFQNNGVVDDSQLPKDRFSAERLKGVDSTLKIQPAKLEDSAVYLCASSLGPGLAGFQYFGPGTRLTVT.

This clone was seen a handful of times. The CDR3 region is CASRPLRAGANVLTF. Here the CDR3 DNA reads TGTGCCAGCCGGCCCCTTAGGGCTGGGGCCAACGTCCTGACTTTC. The chain carries TRBV2 and TRBJ2-6; D unresolved. Germline CDR1 and CDR2: SNHLY and FYNNEI. CDR3 length equals 15 residues. V lost 8 bases, J lost 2 bases, and 13 bases lay in between.

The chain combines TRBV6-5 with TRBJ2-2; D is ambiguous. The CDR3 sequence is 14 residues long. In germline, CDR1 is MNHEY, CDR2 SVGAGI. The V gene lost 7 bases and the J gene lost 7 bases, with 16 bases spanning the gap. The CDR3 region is CASKGRRPSGELFF. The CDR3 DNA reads TGTGCCAGCAAAGGTCGCAGGCCTAGCGGGGAGCTGTTTTTT.

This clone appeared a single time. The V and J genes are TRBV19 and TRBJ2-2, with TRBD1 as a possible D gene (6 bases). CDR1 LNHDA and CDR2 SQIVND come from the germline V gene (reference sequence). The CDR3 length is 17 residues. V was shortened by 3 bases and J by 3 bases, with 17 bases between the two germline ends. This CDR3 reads CASSISPQGWDTGELFF. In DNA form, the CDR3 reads TGTGCCAGTAGTATTTCCCCACAGGGTTGGGACACCGGGGAGCTGTTTTTT.

The CDR3 DNA follows: TGTGCCAGCAGCTTACTAGCGGGAGGGTACAATGAGCAGTTCTTC. It encodes CASSLLAGGYNEQFF. V gene TRBV11-2 combines with J gene TRBJ2-1, with 12 bases identical to TRBD2. J gave up 4 bases and V 2 bases, and 0 bases lay outside the gene matches. Per germline, CDR1 SGHAT and CDR2 FQNNGV. CDR3 size: 15 residues.

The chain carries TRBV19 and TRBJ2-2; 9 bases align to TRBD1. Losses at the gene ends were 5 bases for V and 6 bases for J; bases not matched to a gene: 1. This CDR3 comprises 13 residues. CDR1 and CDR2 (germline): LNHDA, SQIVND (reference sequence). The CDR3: CASSGQGPGELFF. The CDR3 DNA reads TGTGCCAGTAGTGGACAGGGGCCCGGGGAGCTGTTTTTT.